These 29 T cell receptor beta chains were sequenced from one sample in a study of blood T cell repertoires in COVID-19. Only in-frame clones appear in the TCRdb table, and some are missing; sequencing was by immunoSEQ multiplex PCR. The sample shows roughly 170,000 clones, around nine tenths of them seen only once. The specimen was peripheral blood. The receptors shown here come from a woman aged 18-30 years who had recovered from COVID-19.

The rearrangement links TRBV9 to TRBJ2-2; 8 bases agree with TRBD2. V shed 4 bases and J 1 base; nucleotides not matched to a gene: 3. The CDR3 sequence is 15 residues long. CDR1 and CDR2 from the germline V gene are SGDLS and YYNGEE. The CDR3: CASSRGGGNTGELFF. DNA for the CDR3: TGTGCCAGCAGCCGGGGGGGCGGGAACACCGGGGAGCTGTTTTTT.

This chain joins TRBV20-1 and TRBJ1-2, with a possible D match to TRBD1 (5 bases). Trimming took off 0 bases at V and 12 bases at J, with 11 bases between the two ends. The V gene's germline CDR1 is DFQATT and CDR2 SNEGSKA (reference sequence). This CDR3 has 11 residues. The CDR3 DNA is TGCAGTGCTAGAGATCGCAGGGTCAACACCTTC. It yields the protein CSARDRRVNTF.

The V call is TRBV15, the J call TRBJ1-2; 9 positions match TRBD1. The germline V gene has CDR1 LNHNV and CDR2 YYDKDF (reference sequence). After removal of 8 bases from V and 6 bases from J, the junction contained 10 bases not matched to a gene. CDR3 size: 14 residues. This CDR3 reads CATEDRGEFNGYTF. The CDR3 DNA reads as TGTGCCACCGAAGACAGGGGGGAATTCAATGGCTACACCTTC.

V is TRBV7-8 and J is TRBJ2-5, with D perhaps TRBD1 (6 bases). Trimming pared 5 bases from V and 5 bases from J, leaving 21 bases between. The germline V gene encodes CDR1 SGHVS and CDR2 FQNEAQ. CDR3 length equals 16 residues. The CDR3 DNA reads TGTGCCAGCAGCCTCTCCGGGACACCGGGGTTGGAGACCCAGTACTTC. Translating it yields CASSLSGTPGLETQYF.

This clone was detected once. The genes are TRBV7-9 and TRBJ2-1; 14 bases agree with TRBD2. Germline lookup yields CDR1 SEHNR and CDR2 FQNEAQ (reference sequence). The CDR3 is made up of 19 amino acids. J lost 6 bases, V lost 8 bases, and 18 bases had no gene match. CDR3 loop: CASRDGRLAGGPFANEQFF. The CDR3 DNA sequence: TGTGCCAGCCGCGACGGAAGACTAGCGGGAGGGCCTTTCGCCAATGAGCAGTTCTTC.

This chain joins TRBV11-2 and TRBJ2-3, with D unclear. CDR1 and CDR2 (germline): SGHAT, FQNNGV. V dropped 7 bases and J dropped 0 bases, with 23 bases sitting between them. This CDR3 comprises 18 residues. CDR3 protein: CASTQVAGSRASTDTQYF. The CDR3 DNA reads TGTGCCAGCACCCAGGTGGCAGGAAGTCGTGCCAGCACAGATACGCAGTATTTT.

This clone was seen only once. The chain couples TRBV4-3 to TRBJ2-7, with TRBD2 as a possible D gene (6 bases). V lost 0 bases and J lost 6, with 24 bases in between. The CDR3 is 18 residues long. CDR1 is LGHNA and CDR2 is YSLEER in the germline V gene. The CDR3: CASSQDWVRRDLQREQYF. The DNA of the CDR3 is TGCGCCAGCAGCCAAGATTGGGTTCGTCGGGACTTGCAACGCGAGCAGTACTTC.

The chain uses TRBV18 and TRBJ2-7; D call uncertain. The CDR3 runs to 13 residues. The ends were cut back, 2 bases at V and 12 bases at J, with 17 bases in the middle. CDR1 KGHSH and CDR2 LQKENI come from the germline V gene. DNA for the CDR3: TGTGCCAGCTCACCAGGGCTGGGCGAAGATGCGTACGTC. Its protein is CASSPGLGEDAYV.

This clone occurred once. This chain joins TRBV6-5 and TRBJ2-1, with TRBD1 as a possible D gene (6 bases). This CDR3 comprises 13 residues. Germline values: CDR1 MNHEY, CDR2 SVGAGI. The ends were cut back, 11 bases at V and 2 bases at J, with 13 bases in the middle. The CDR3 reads CAVGAGAYNEQFF. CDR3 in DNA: TGTGCCGTCGGGGCAGGGGCCTACAATGAGCAGTTCTTC.

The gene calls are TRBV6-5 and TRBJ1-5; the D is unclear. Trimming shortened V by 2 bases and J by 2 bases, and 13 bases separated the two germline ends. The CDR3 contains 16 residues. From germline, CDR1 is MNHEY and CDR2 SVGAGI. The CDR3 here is CASSYGDPGGNQPQHF. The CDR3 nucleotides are TGTGCCAGCAGTTACGGAGATCCGGGAGGCAATCAGCCCCAGCATTTT.

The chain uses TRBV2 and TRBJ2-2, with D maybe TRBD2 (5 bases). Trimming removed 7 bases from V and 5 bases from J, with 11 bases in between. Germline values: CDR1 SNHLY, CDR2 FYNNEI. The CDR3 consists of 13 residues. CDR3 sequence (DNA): TGTGCCAGCACCCTCGGGATGACCGGGGAGCTGTTTTTT. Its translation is CASTLGMTGELFF.

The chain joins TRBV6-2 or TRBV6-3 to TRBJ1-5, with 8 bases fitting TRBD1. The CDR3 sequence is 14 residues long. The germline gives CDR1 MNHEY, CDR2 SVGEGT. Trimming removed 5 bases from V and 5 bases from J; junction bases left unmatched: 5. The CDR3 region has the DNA TGTGCCAGCAGTCGACAGGGGAGGGATCAGCCCCAGCATTTT. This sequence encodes CASSRQGRDQPQHF.

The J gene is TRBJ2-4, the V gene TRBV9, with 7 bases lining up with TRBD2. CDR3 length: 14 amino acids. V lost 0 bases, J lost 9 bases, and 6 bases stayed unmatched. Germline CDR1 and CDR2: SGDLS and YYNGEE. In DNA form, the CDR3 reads TGTGCCAGCAGCGTAGGAGGGAGGGGTACCATTCAGTACTTC. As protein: CASSVGGRGTIQYF.

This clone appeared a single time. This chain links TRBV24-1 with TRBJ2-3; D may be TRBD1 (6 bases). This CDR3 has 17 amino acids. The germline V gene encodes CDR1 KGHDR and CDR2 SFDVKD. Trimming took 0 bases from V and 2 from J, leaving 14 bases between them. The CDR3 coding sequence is TGTGCCACCAGTGATTTGACCGGAACAGGGAACACAGATACGCAGTATTTT. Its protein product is CATSDLTGTGNTDTQYF.

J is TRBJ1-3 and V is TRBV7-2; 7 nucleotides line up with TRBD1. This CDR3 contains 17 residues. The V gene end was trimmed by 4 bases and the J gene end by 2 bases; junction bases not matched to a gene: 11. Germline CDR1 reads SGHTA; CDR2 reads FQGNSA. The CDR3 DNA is TGTGCCAGCAGCTACAAGACAGGGCTCTCGACTGGAAACACCATATATTTT. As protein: CASSYKTGLSTGNTIYF.

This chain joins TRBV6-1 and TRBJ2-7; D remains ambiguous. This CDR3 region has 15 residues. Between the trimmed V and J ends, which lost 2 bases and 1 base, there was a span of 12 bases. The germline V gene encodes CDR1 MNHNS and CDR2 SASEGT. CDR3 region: CASSEFRTWSYEQYV. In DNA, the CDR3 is TGTGCCAGCAGTGAATTCCGAACTTGGTCCTACGAGCAGTACGTC.

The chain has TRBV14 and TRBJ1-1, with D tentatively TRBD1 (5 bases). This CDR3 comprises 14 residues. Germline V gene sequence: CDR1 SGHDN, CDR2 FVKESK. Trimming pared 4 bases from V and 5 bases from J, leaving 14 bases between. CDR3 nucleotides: TGTGCCAGCAGCCGCCTCCCGGGGGGGACTGAAGCTTTCTTT. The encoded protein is CASSRLPGGTEAFF. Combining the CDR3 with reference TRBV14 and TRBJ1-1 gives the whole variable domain EAGVTQFPSHSVIEKGQTVTLRCDPISGHDNLYWYRRVMGKEIKFLLHFVKESKQDESGMPNNRFLAERTGGTYSTLKVQPAELEDSGVYFCASSRLPGGTEAFFGQGTRLTVV.

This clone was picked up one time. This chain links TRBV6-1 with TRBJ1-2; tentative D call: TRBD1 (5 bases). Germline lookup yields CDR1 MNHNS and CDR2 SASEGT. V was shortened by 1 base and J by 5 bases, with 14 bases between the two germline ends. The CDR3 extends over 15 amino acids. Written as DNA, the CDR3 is TGTGCCAGCAGTGAAGTCGCGGGGACGGGGTATGGCTACACCTTC. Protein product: CASSEVAGTGYGYTF.

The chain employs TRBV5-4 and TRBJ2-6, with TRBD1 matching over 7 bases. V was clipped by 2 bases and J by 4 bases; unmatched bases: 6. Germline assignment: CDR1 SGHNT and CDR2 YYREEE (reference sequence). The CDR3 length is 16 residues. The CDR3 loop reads CASSFQGVGGANVLTF. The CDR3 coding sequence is TGTGCCAGCAGCTTTCAGGGGGTGGGAGGGGCCAACGTCCTGACTTTC. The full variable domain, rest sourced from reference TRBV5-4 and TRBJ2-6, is ETGVTQSPTHLIKTRGQQVTLRCSSQSGHNTVSWYQQALGQGPQFIFQYYREEENGRGNFPPRFSGLQFPNYSSELNVNALELDDSALYLCASSFQGVGGANVLTFGAGSRLTVL.

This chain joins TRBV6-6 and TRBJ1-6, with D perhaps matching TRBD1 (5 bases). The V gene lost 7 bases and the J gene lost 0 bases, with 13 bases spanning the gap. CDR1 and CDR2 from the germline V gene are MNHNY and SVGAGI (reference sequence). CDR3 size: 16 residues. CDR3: CASNEGRVSYNSPLHF. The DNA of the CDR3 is TGTGCCAGCAACGAGGGGAGGGTCTCCTATAATTCACCCCTCCACTTT.

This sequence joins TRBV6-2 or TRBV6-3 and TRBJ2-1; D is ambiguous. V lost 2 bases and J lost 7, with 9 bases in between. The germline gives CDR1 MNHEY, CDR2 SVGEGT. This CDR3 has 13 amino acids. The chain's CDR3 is CASSYLTINEQFF. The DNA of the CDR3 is TGTGCCAGCAGTTACCTTACTATAAATGAGCAGTTCTTC.

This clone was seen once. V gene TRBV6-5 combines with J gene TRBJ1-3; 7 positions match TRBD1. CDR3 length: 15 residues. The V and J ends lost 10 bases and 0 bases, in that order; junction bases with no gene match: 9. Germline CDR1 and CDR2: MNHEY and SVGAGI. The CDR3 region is CATNRGRTSGNTIYF. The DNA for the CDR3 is TGTGCCACCAACAGGGGCCGAACCTCTGGAAACACCATATATTTT.

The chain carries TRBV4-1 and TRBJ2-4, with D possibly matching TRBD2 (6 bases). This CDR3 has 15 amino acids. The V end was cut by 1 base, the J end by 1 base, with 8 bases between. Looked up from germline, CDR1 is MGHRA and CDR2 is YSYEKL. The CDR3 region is CASSQVGGAKNIQYF. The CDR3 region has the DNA TGCGCCAGCAGCCAAGTGGGGGGTGCCAAAAACATTCAGTACTTC.

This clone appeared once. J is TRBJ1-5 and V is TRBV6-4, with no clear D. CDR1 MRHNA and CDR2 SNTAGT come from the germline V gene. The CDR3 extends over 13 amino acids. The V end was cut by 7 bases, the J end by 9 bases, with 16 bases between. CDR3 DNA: TGTGCCAGCATTCTCGGACGGGATTGGCCCCAGCATTTT. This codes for CASILGRDWPQHF.

This CDR3 reads CASSRPTSVGYEQYF. The CDR3 bases are TGTGCCAGCAGTCGACCCACTAGCGTGGGGTACGAGCAGTACTTC. The chain carries TRBV6-2 or TRBV6-3 and TRBJ2-7; 7 nucleotides match TRBD2. Germline V gene data show CDR1 as MNHEY and CDR2 as SVGEGT. The ends lost 5 bases at V and 4 bases at J; junction bases unmatched: 11. The CDR3 spans 15 residues.

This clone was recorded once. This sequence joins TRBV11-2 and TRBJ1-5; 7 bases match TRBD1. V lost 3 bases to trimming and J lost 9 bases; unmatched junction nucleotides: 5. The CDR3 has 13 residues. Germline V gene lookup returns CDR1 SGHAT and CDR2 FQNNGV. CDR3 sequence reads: CASSLKAGGPQHF. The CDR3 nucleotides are TGTGCCAGCAGCTTGAAGGCAGGGGGGCCCCAGCATTTT.

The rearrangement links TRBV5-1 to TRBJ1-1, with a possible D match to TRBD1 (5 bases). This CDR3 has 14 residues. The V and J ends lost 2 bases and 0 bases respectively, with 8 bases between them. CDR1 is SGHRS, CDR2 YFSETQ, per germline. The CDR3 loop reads CASSFATVNTEAFF. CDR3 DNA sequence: TGCGCCAGCAGCTTCGCGACAGTGAACACTGAAGCTTTCTTT.

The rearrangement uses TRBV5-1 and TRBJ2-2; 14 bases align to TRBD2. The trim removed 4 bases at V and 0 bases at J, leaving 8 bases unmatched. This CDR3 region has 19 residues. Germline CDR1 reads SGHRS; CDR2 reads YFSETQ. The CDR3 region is CASSPRLAGGIANTGELFF. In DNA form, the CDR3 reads TGCGCCAGCAGCCCCCGACTAGCGGGAGGGATAGCGAACACCGGGGAGCTGTTTTTT.

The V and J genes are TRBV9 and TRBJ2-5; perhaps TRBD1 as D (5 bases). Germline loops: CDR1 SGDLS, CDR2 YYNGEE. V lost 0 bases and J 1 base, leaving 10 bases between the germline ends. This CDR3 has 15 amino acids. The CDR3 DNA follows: TGTGCCAGCAGCGTAGGGACACGGAGCCAAGAGACCCAGTACTTC. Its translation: CASSVGTRSQETQYF.